This T cell receptor (beta chain) appears in the sequencing data of a study of Graves' ophthalmopathy and Graves' hyperthyroidism. CDR1 DFQATT and CDR2 SNEGSKA come from the germline V gene (reference sequence). This CDR3 comprises 12 residues. As the template, RNA transcripts were used to amplify TCR beta CDR3 regions. In the first round, RT-PCR was carried out with HTBI primers, and a multiplex PCR formed the second round. TCRdb reprocessed the multiplex PCR reads with MiXCR, giving one entry per CDR3 protein. The sample includes over a million distinct CDR3 sequences, 36% of them seen just once. This sequence originates from an adult man with Graves' hyperthyroidism. Sequenced input: peripheral blood or thyroid tissue (not recorded which). This sequence joins TRBV20-1 and TRBJ2-5; 7 bases are a match to TRBD2. Gene TRBJ2-1 matches the end of the DNA better, so the J call may be wrong. This CDR3 reads CSATSGYNEQFF. The CDR3 nucleotides read TGCAGTGCTACTAGCGGATACAATGAGCAGTTCTTC.